These 10 T cell receptor beta chains share one sample of origin, sequenced in a study of CD8+ T cells in alopecia areata. A sort of pooled cutaneous lymph node cells used CD4, CD8alpha, NKG2D, NKG2ACE and other stains. cDNA serving as the sequencing template came from extracted, reverse transcribed RNA. The assay was immunoSEQ multiplex PCR, and TCRdb's table has in-frame clones only and misses some. The data show about 300,000 clones, none appearing only once, with more than 0.95% held by the ten largest. Sequenced material: CD4+ T cells sorted from a lymph node. These receptors were obtained from a C3H/HeJ mouse with alopecia areata. The strain's MHC type: H2-k.

The sample holds a few counts of this clone. Mouse gene names and germline throughout. The CDR3 end is not reached by the read, which stops 4 residues before it; the germline J gene fills it in. V and J are TRBV1 and TRBJ2-1, with D possibly matching TRBD1 (5 bases). Germline assignment: CDR1 NSQYPW and CDR2 LRSPGD (reference sequence). CDR3 size: 15 residues. V shed 0 bases and J shed 4 bases, with 10 bases lying between them. The CDR3 here is CTCSADRVGYAEQFF. Partial CDR3 DNA: TGCACCTGCAGTGCAGACAGGGTAGGATATGCT. The entire variable domain, with the rest obtained from reference TRBV1 and TRBJ2-1, is as follows: VTLLEQNPRWRLVPRGQAVNLRCILKNSQYPWMSWYQQDLQKQLQWLFTLRSPGDKEVKSLPGADYLATRVTDTELRLQVANMSQGRTLYCTCSADRVGYAEQFFGPGTRLTVL.

This clone was observed a handful of times. Germline and genes here are mouse. The sequenced fragment ends 4 residues before the CDR3 boundary, so the rest is inferred from the germline J gene. The chain has TRBV19 and TRBJ2-1; D might be TRBD1 (6 bases). CDR3 length: 13 amino acids. Germline V gene data show CDR1 as FNHDT and CDR2 as SITEND (reference sequence). The V end was cut by 6 bases, the J end by 4 bases, with 11 bases between. The CDR3 bases that were read are TGTGCCAGCAAACCGGGACAATATGCT. This gives the protein CASKPGQYA. The full CDR3 sequence reads CASKPGQYAEQFF.

Notes on this clone: Genes and germline come from the mouse. CDR3 in amino acids: CASSRTYTNSDYTF. The covered CDR3 bases are TGTGCCAGCAGTCGGACATACACAAACTCC. The genes are TRBV13-3 and TRBJ1-2, with a possible D match to TRBD1 (5 bases). Read coverage stops 4 residues before the CDR3 terminus; the germline J gene supplies the remainder. Germline V gene sequence: CDR1 NNHDY, CDR2 SYVADS. The CDR3 has 14 amino acids. Deletions cut 4 bases from V and 0 bases from J, with 10 bases between.

In its sample, this clone was seen many times. Mouse names are used for the genes. The CDR3 region is CASKGQYNSPLYF. The sequenced part of the CDR3 DNA is TGTGCCAGCAAGGGACAGTATAATTCGCCC. The gene calls are TRBV13-1 and TRBJ1-6; the match to TRBD1 covers 7 bases. From the germline J gene comes the end of the CDR3, since the read stops 3 residues before it. TRBJ1-6 is placed among ORFs of uncertain function. Per germline, CDR1 NSHNY and CDR2 SYGAGN. There are 13 residues in the CDR3. J gave up 4 bases and V 6 bases, and 1 base lay outside the gene matches.

Remarks on this clone: The gene names given are mouse names. The CDR3 end is not reached by the read, which stops 4 residues before it; the germline J gene fills it in. V is TRBV15 and J is TRBJ1-2, with TRBD1 identical over 8 bases. The CDR3 has 14 amino acids. Germline values: CDR1 SGHND, CDR2 FRSKSL. The J segment lost 3 bases and the V segment lost 4 bases, leaving 4 bases of the junction unmatched. CDR3 in amino acids: CASSWTGRDSDYTF. The CDR3 bases that were read are TGTGCCAGCAGTTGGACAGGGCGGGACTCC.

In the case of this clone: Gene and germline names: mouse. The sequence runs out 3 residues before the end of the CDR3; the remainder is reconstructed from the germline J gene. The chain couples TRBV13-3 to TRBJ1-6; D perhaps matches TRBD1 (6 bases). Being an ORF, TRBJ1-6 has a function that is uncertain. The CDR3 contains 16 residues. The V end was cut by 0 bases, the J end by 4 bases, with 11 bases between. Germline lookup yields CDR1 NNHDY and CDR2 SYVADS. The chain's CDR3 is CASSDVSQGYNSPLYF. The part of the CDR3 DNA that was read is TGTGCCAGCAGTGATGTGTCGCAGGGGTATAATTCGCCC.

This clone was seen a few times. Gene names are the mouse ones. Read sequence stops 4 residues before the CDR3 end, and the germline J gene provides the missing end. The J gene is TRBJ2-2, the V gene TRBV1; 7 nucleotides align to TRBD1. This CDR3 is 15 amino acids long. Unmatched junction bases numbered 5, after V lost 5 bases and J lost 2 bases. Germline V gene lookup returns CDR1 NSQYPW and CDR2 LRSPGD (reference sequence). The sequenced CDR3 bases are TGCACCTGCAGTTCCCCGGGACAGAACACCGGG. Its translation: CTCSSPGQNTG. The whole CDR3 reads CTCSSPGQNTGQLYF.

On this clone: Genes and germline are mouse. The read finishes 4 residues shy of the CDR3 end, and the germline J gene is used to complete it. This same CDR3 is encoded by further DNA sequences in the sample. The chain recombines TRBV13-1 with TRBJ2-5, with D unresolved. CDR3 length equals 14 residues. V shed 0 bases and J shed 2 bases, with 7 bases lying between them. CDR1 and CDR2 from the germline V gene are NSHNY and SYGAGN. The sequenced part of the CDR3 DNA is TGTGCCAGCAGTGATGGACAAATCCAAGAC. Its protein is CASSDGQIQD. The whole CDR3 is CASSDGQIQDTQYF.

This clone was recorded a few times. Gene names denote mouse genes. From the germline J gene comes the end of the CDR3, since the read stops 4 residues before it. The same CDR3 arises from other DNA sequences in this sample as well. V and J are TRBV13-2 and TRBJ1-2; the D gene is possibly TRBD1 (6 bases). The CDR3 loop spans 13 amino acids. Deletions cut 3 bases from V and 2 bases from J, with 8 bases between. Germline CDR1 is NNHNN and CDR2 is SYGAGS (reference sequence). The CDR3 region is CASGGDRNSDYTF. CDR3 DNA, as far as it was read: TGTGCCAGCGGTGGAGACAGGAACTCC.

To note about this clone: The gene names given are mouse names. The sequenced fragment ends 4 residues before the CDR3 boundary, so the rest is inferred from the germline J gene. This chain links TRBV5 with TRBJ2-1; D is unclear. V was clipped by 0 bases and J by 2 bases, with 5 bases between them. The CDR3 is 14 amino acids. Germline V CDR1 and CDR2: LGHNA, YNLKQL (reference sequence). The CDR3 spells CASSQDLDYAEQFF. Partial CDR3 DNA: TGTGCCAGCAGCCAAGACCTGGACTATGCT.